Each of the 27 T cell receptor beta chains below was sequenced from the same sample in a study of human T cells and chemical hapten exposure. TCRdb passed the RACE reads through MiXCR, listing each CDR3 protein once. The table shows more than 100,000 distinct CDR3 sequences, with around 13% occurring only once. Indicated time point: patch test 1, 2 weeks after DPC sensitization. Treatment noted: therapeutic diphenylcyclopropenone sensitization with weekly scalp DPC. This specimen consisted of whole blood, obtained in connection with sensitization to the hapten diphenylcyclopropenone (DPC). These receptors came from a man aged 18 to 30 with alopecia areata. Some clones in this sample may be carry-over from other donors' samples.

This chain connects TRBV10-3 to TRBJ1-4, with D maybe TRBD1 (5 bases). Germline loops: CDR1 ENHRY, CDR2 SYGVKD. V lost 1 base and J lost 8, with 17 bases in between. The CDR3 length is 16 residues. The CDR3 bases are TGTGCCATCAGTGAGTTTGGGGCCACCGGCACGGAAAAACTGTTTTTT. This gives the protein CAISEFGATGTEKLFF.

This clonotype was detected only a few times. The chain joins TRBV6-6 to TRBJ2-3; weak D call: TRBD2 (5 bases). Trimming shortened V by 5 bases and J by 0 bases, and 18 bases separated the two germline ends. The CDR3 is 17 amino acids. Per the germline V gene, CDR1 is MNHNY and CDR2 is SVGAGI (reference sequence). The CDR3 spells CASSRSPGDRSTDTQYF. The CDR3 nucleotides read TGTGCCAGCAGTCGTTCTCCCGGGGATAGGAGCACAGATACGCAGTATTTT.

Only a few counts were recorded for this clonotype. The chain is built from TRBV7-9 and TRBJ1-1; no reliable D call. Germline CDR1 reads SEHNR; CDR2 reads FQNEAQ (reference sequence). Between the trimmed V and J ends, which lost 5 bases and 7 bases, there was a span of 8 bases. The CDR3 runs to 11 residues. CDR3 bases: TGTGCCAGCAGCCCCAAGGTTGAAGCTTTCTTT. The encoded protein is CASSPKVEAFF.

This clonotype was found a few times. V and J are TRBV6-5 and TRBJ2-7; 7 positions agree with TRBD1. This CDR3 comprises 16 residues. The trim removed 4 bases at V and 1 base at J, leaving 10 bases unmatched. Germline CDR1 reads MNHEY; CDR2 reads SVGAGI. In DNA form, the CDR3 reads TGTGCCAGCAGTTTCGCCGGGACAGACGGATCCTACGAGCAGTACTTC. Its protein is CASSFAGTDGSYEQYF.

J is TRBJ2-1 and V is TRBV4-3, with 9 bases lining up with TRBD1. The J segment lost 9 bases and the V segment lost 3 bases, leaving 12 bases of the junction unmatched. There are 16 residues in the CDR3. CDR1 is LGHNA, CDR2 YSLEER, per germline. This CDR3 reads CASSHRPGQGQIEQFF. CDR3 DNA sequence: TGCGCCAGCAGCCACCGACCAGGACAGGGGCAGATTGAGCAGTTCTTC.

This clonotype was counted a few times. The chain combines TRBV25-1 with TRBJ2-4; 9 bases fit TRBD1. The CDR3 has 17 amino acids. Germline loops: CDR1 MGHDK, CDR2 SYGVNS. The V and J ends lost 1 base and 9 bases, in that order; junction bases with no gene match: 13. The CDR3 sequence: CASSEFGGQGTASIQYF. As DNA, the CDR3 is TGTGCCAGCAGTGAATTTGGAGGACAGGGGACTGCTAGCATTCAGTACTTC.

This clonotype appeared many times. The chain combines TRBV12-3 or TRBV12-4 with TRBJ1-1; D is unresolved. The CDR3 covers 14 residues. Trimming removed 5 bases at V and 0 bases at J, with 10 bases between. For the CDR3, the DNA is TGTGCCAGCAGTCCATTCGGCATGAACACTGAAGCTTTCTTT. Amino acids: CASSPFGMNTEAFF.

This chain uses TRBV20-1 with TRBJ2-5; 13 positions match TRBD2. Germline CDR1 and CDR2: DFQATT and SNEGSKA (reference sequence). The CDR3 sequence is 17 residues long. V gave up 2 bases and J gave up 3 bases; unmatched junction bases: 9. Here the CDR3 reads CSARTPWTSGGEETQYF. CDR3 DNA sequence: TGCAGTGCTAGAACCCCGTGGACTAGCGGGGGCGAAGAGACCCAGTACTTC.

The chain carries TRBV19 and TRBJ1-5; tentative D call: TRBD1 (5 bases). This CDR3 has 15 residues. Germline-derived CDR1 and CDR2 are LNHDA and SQIVND (reference sequence). The germline V and J ends were trimmed by 1 base and 0 bases, with 7 bases remaining between them. This chain's CDR3 is CASSIVQDSNQPQHF. CDR3 nucleotide sequence: TGTGCCAGTAGTATAGTACAGGATAGCAATCAGCCCCAGCATTTT.

In the case of this clonotype: At one end the junction does not follow the germline gene, possibly because of a read error. V and J are TRBV6-5 and TRBJ1-6; no definite D call. The germline V gene encodes CDR1 MNHEY and CDR2 SVGAGI. CDR3 size: 16 residues. The DNA for the CDR3 is TGTGCCAGCAGACCCCGGCACAGAGCCTATAATACACCCCTCCACTTT. Encoded protein: CASRPRHRAYNTPLHF.

The sample holds a few counts of this clonotype. It may be a read error: a sequence one base away is much more abundant. The rearrangement joins TRBV4-1 to TRBJ1-5; the D gene is possibly TRBD1 (5 bases). The V and J ends lost 1 base and 6 bases respectively, with 16 bases between them. Looked up from germline, CDR1 is MGHRA and CDR2 is YSYEKL. This CDR3 has 16 residues. CDR3 in amino acids: CASSQGGPREGQPQHF. In DNA, the CDR3 is TGCGCCAGCAGCCAAGGCGGCCCCAGGGAGGGTCAGCCCCAGCATTTT.

The chain is built from TRBV11-2 and TRBJ2-2; unclear D gene. The CDR3 loop spans 14 amino acids. V was clipped by 4 bases and J by 6 bases, with 12 bases between them. Looked up from germline, CDR1 is SGHAT and CDR2 is FQNNGV. This CDR3 reads CASSSLLAAGELFF. The CDR3 DNA is TGTGCCAGCAGCTCCCTTTTGGCCGCCGGGGAGCTGTTTTTT.

The chain couples TRBV7-9 to TRBJ1-2, with D tentatively TRBD1 (6 bases). The V and J ends lost 5 bases and 2 bases respectively, with 12 bases between them. From germline, CDR1 is SEHNR and CDR2 FQNEAQ (reference sequence). CDR3 length equals 14 residues. CDR3 bases: TGTGCCAGCAGCCCCCCTAGGGGGAACTATGGCTACACCTTC. Translated: CASSPPRGNYGYTF.

CDR3 sequence (DNA): TGCAGCGTTGAAGAACCGCGCGAGCAGTACTTC. It translates to CSVEEPREQYF. V usage is TRBV29-1 and J usage is TRBJ2-7; no firm D call. Germline V lookup: CDR1 SQVTM, CDR2 ANQGSEA. The CDR3 spans 11 residues. The germline V and J ends were trimmed by 0 bases and 6 bases, with 6 bases remaining between them.

This chain connects TRBV7-9 to TRBJ1-1; weak D call: TRBD1 (5 bases). There are 14 residues in the CDR3. Germline assignment: CDR1 SEHNR and CDR2 FQNEAQ (reference sequence). V gave up 3 bases and J gave up 1 base, with 9 bases separating them. CDR3 DNA sequence: TGTGCCAGCAGCTTGGGACGAGAGAACACTGAAGCTTTCTTT. Translated: CASSLGRENTEAFF.

This clonotype was seen only a few times. The rearrangement joins TRBV20-1 to TRBJ1-4, with D hard to call. Trimming removed 5 bases at V and 7 bases at J, with 14 bases between. CDR1 is DFQATT, CDR2 SNEGSKA, per germline (reference sequence). The CDR3 runs 13 residues. CDR3 DNA: TGCAGTGCTCCCAGCCCAGCGCCTGAAAAACTGTTTTTT. This translates into CSAPSPAPEKLFF.

On this clonotype itself: Here the CDR3 omits its conserved ending phenylalanine or tryptophan, so a read error is the likely source. The gene calls are TRBV11-2 and TRBJ2-1; possibly TRBD1 for D (6 bases). CDR3 length: 13 amino acids. Trimming removed 5 bases from V and 6 bases from J, with 11 bases in between. Germline CDR1 reads SGHAT; CDR2 reads FQNNGV. The CDR3 is CASSLGDTNEQFS. As DNA, the CDR3 is TGTGCCAGCAGCCTGGGGGACACCAATGAGCAGTTCTCC.

Concerning this clonotype: A read error may be the cause here, since a much bigger clone is one base away. The genes are TRBV7-2 and TRBJ2-3; a possible D gene is TRBD1 (5 bases). Germline V gene lookup returns CDR1 SGHTA and CDR2 FQGNSA. This CDR3 is built from 13 residues. Trimming cost V 5 bases and J 1 base, with 7 bases left between them. CDR3 protein: CASSVGGTDTQYF. DNA of the CDR3: TGTGCCAGCAGCGTAGGGGGCACAGATACGCAGTATTTT.

On this clonotype itself: The junction departs from germline at one end; a sequencing error may be responsible. The V and J genes are TRBV28 and TRBJ1-5; 7 bases map to TRBD1. The germline V gene encodes CDR1 MDHEN and CDR2 SYDVKM. The CDR3 has 13 residues. Written as DNA, the CDR3 is TGTGCCAGCAGCCTTGACAGGGTGCGGGTCGAGGGTTTT. Encoded protein: CASSLDRVRVEGF.

There are a few counts of this clonotype. The chain links TRBV24-1 to TRBJ2-2, with 10 bases lining up with TRBD1. V dropped 3 bases and J dropped 5; count of bases not matched to a gene: 5. Germline V gives CDR1 KGHDR, CDR2 SFDVKD. CDR3 length equals 16 residues. The CDR3 here is CATSDRDRGWTGELFF. The CDR3 DNA reads as TGTGCCACCAGTGATCGGGACAGGGGTTGGACCGGGGAGCTGTTTTTT.

This clonotype has only a few counts. The chain recombines TRBV29-1 with TRBJ2-5; 7 nucleotides agree with TRBD2. The germline gives CDR1 SQVTM, CDR2 ANQGSEA. After removal of 6 bases from V and 5 bases from J, the junction contained 12 bases not matched to a gene. The CDR3 has 14 residues. CDR3: CSVDRAGRFETQYF. CDR3 in DNA: TGCAGCGTGGACCGAGCGGGGCGCTTCGAGACCCAGTACTTC.

This clonotype was seen a handful of times. The gene calls are TRBV9 and TRBJ2-3, with TRBD2 identical over 7 bases. Germline CDR1 and CDR2: SGDLS and YYNGEE. Germline trimming cut 0 bases from V and 5 bases from J; bases unmatched to any gene: 6. The CDR3 extends over 15 amino acids. Here the CDR3 reads CASSVASGSGDTQYF. As DNA, the CDR3 is TGTGCCAGCAGCGTAGCTAGCGGAAGTGGAGATACGCAGTATTTT.

This chain uses TRBV5-4 with TRBJ2-5; perhaps TRBD1 as D (6 bases). Deletions cut 8 bases from V and 0 bases from J, with 8 bases between. The V gene's germline CDR1 is SGHNT and CDR2 YYREEE (reference sequence). The CDR3 consists of 12 residues. The CDR3 nucleotides are TGTGCCAGGGGGACAAACCAAGAGACCCAGTACTTC. Translating it yields CARGTNQETQYF.

This clonotype was found a few times. The rearrangement uses TRBV20-1 and TRBJ2-3; tentative D call: TRBD2 (7 bases). This CDR3 has 15 amino acids. CDR1 and CDR2 from the germline V gene are DFQATT and SNEGSKA (reference sequence). Trimming left V 0 bases short and J 0 bases short, with 10 bases between. The CDR3 loop reads CSAREAGASTDTQYF. The DNA of the CDR3 is TGCAGTGCTAGAGAGGCGGGGGCTAGCACAGATACGCAGTATTTT.

This clonotype was detected a few times. The chain recombines TRBV4-3 with TRBJ1-2, with a weak D call TRBD1 (6 bases). Germline CDR1 LGHNA, CDR2 YSLEER. V lost 0 bases and J 5 bases, leaving 13 bases between the germline ends. The CDR3 consists of 15 residues. The CDR3 DNA follows: TGCGCCAGCAGCCAAGATGAGGGGGTTGGGTATGGCTACACCTTC. This gives the protein CASSQDEGVGYGYTF.

The chain joins TRBV6-4 to TRBJ1-2; TRBD1 matches 7 bases. This CDR3 comprises 15 residues. V lost 4 bases to trimming and J lost 4 bases; unmatched junction nucleotides: 9. From germline, CDR1 is MRHNA and CDR2 SNTAGT. Here the CDR3 reads CASSAGAGTAYGYTF. CDR3 in DNA: TGTGCCAGCAGTGCCGGAGCCGGGACAGCCTATGGCTACACCTTC.

This clonotype appeared many times. Written as DNA, the CDR3 is TGTGCCAGCAGCCGGGTTATCAATCAGCCCCAGCATTTT. Amino acid sequence: CASSRVINQPQHF. This chain uses TRBV12-3 or TRBV12-4 with TRBJ1-5; D is undetermined. Trimming left V 6 bases short and J 3 bases short, with 9 bases between. CDR3 size: 13 residues.